This T cell receptor (beta chain) was sequenced in a study of blood T cell repertoires in COVID-19. In the study overall: In each case, the material was cDNA or gDNA derived from T cells, B-cell-depleted T cells, or PBMCs.

Here immunoSEQ multiplex PCR was the method, and the copy in TCRdb shows in-frame clones only, minus some. This sample has over 150,000 clones, with under 85% found just once. Trimming shortened V by 1 base and J by 8 bases, and 8 bases separated the two germline ends. The CDR3 is 12 residues long. From germline, CDR1 is SEHNR and CDR2 FQNEAQ (reference sequence). Input material: peripheral blood. The sequence was obtained from a woman aged 80 or older with acute or convalescent COVID-19. The rearrangement links TRBV7-9 to TRBJ1-2, with D unresolved. The CDR3 loop is CASSLGPGGYTF. As DNA, the CDR3 is TGTGCCAGCAGCTTAGGACCGGGGGGCTACACCTTC.